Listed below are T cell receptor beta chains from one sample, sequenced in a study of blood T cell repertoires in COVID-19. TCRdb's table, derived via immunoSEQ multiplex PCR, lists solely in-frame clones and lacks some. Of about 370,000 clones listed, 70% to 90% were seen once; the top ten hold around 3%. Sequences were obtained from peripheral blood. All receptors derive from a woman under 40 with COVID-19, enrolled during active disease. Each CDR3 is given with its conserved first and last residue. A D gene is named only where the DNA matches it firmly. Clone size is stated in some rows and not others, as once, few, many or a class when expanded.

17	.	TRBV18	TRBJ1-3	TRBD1	TGTGCCAGCTCATCGAAGGGACAGACCAGCTCTGGAAACACCATATATTTT	CASSSKGQTSSGNTIYF
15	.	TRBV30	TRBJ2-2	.	TGTGCCTGGAGTGTACTGGCGGGGGCGGGCGGGGAGCTGTTTTTT	CAWSVLAGAGGELFF
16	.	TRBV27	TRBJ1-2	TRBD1	TGTGCCAGCAGAAATCCGGGACAGGGAGGGAACTATGGCTACACCTTC	CASRNPGQGGNYGYTF
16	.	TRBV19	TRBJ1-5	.	TGTGCCAGTAGTGAACGACAGGTAGGGAATCGTCAGCCCCAGCATTTT	CASSERQVGNRQPQHF
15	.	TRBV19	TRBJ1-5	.	TGTGCCAGTAGTATAAACAGCGGAAGCAATCAGCCCCAGCATTTT	CASSINSGSNQPQHF
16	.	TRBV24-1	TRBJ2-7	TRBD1	TGTGCCACCAGTGACATCTCGGGACAGGGGCTCTACGAGCAGTACTTC	CATSDISGQGLYEQYF
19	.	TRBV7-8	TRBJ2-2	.	TGTGCCAGCAGCTTAGAGGGGGGGGCGGGATGGGAGAACACCGGGGAGCTGTTTTTT	CASSLEGGAGWENTGELFF
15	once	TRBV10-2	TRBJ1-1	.	TGCGCCAGCAGGCAGTCGGAGGAAGTATCTACTGAAGCTTTCTTT	CASRQSEEVSTEAFF
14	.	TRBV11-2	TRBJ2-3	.	TGTGCCAGCAGCTTCCCACTAGCCCCAGATACGCAGTATTTT	CASSFPLAPDTQYF
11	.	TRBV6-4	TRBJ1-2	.	TGTGCCAGCAGGGGTGCGAGGGGCTACACCTTC	CASRGARGYTF
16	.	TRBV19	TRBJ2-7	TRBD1	TGTGCCAGTAGTACCAAATCCGGGACAGCCTCCTACGAGCAGTACTTC	CASSTKSGTASYEQYF
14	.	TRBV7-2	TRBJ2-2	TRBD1	TGTGCCAGCAGCTTGCAGGGGGCGTTCGGGGAGCTGTTTTTT	CASSLQGAFGELFF
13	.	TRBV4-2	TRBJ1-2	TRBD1	TGTGCCAGCAGCCACACGACAGGGTCTGGCTACACCTTC	CASSHTTGSGYTF
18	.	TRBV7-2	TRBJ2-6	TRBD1	TGTGCCAGCAGCTTAAAGGGGGCAGGGTTCTCTGGGGCCAACGTCCTGACTTTC	CASSLKGAGFSGANVLTF
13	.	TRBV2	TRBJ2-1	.	TGTGCCAGCAAGACAGCTTCATACAATGAGCAGTTCTTC	CASKTASYNEQFF
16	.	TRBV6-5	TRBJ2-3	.	TGTGCCAGCAGTTACTCGCGCGGCGACAGCACAGATACGCAGTATTTT	CASSYSRGDSTDTQYF
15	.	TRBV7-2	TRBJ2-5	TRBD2	TGTGCCAGCAGCTTAGGCGGGGGGGCTGAAGAGACCCAGTACTTC	CASSLGGGAEETQYF
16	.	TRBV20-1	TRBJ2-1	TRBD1	TGCAGTGCTAGTCCTACCCCGGGACAGGGGAGAAATGAGCAGTTCTTC	CSASPTPGQGRNEQFF
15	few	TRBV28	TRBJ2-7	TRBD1	TGTGCCAGCTTACGGAGGACAGGGCCCTTCTACGAGCAGTACTTC	CASLRRTGPFYEQYF
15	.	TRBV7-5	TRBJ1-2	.	TGTGCCAGACGCCCCGGGACAGGGGAAGTCTATGGCTACACCTTC	CARRPGTGEVYGYTF
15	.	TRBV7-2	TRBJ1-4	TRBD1	TGTGCCAGCAGCTACTCCATGGACAGGGTTGAAAAACTGTTTTTT	CASSYSMDRVEKLFF
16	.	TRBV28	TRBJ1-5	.	TGTGCCAGCAGTTCTAACGGGCGGGGACGTAGTCAGCCCCAGCATTTT	CASSSNGRGRSQPQHF
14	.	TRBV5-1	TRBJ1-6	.	TGCGCCAGCAGCTTGTCAGGGTTTGATTCACCCCTCCACTTT	CASSLSGFDSPLHF
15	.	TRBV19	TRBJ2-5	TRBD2	TGTGCCAGTGAACCGGACGGGAGGGACGGAAAGACCCAGTACTTC	CASEPDGRDGKTQYF
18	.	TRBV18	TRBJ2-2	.	TGTGCCAGCTCACCGATGAGTTCGACAGGTCCGGGCACCGGGGAGCTGTTTTTT	CASSPMSSTGPGTGELFF
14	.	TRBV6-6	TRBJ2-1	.	TGTGCCAGCTGTGGACTACCTTCCTACAATGAGCAGTTCTTC	CASCGLPSYNEQFF
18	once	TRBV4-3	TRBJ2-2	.	TGCGCCAGCAGCCAAGACGGTGCGGGGATTACCCTTACCGGGGAGCTGTTTTTT	CASSQDGAGITLTGELFF
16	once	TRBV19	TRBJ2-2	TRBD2	TGTGCCAGTAGTCTAAACGCGGGGGGCCCTACCGGGGAGCTGTTTTTT	CASSLNAGGPTGELFF
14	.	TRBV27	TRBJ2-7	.	TGTGCCAGCAGCACAGGGAAAGGAGCCTACGAGCAGTACTTC	CASSTGKGAYEQYF
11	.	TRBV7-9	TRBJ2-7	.	TGTGCCAGCACCCGAAGCGGGGAGCAGTACTTC	CASTRSGEQYF
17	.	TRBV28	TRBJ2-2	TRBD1	TGTGCCAGCAGTCAACCCCCGCAGGGGGCAGGCACCGGGGAGCTGTTTTTT	CASSQPPQGAGTGELFF
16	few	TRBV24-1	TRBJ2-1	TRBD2	TGTGCCACCAGTGAAACGACTAGCGGGCGTTACAATGAGCAGTTCTTC	CATSETTSGRYNEQFF
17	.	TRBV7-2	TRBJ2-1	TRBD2	TGTGCCAGCAGCCTACGTCGCGGGGGGGAGGTATTCGATGAGCAGTTCTTC	CASSLRRGGEVFDEQFF
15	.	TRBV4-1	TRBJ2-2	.	TGCGCCAGCAGCCCGAGGGCCACGAACCGCGGGGAGCTGTTTTTT	CASSPRATNRGELFF
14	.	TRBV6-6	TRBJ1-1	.	TGTGCCAGCACCCTCCGTCTAGGGGGTACTGAAGCTTTCTTT	CASTLRLGGTEAFF
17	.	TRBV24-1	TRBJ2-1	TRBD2	TGTGCCACCAGTGATTTGAGGACTAGCGGGGGACACAATGAGCAGTTCTTC	CATSDLRTSGGHNEQFF
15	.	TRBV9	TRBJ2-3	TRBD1	TGTGCCAGCAGCGCGGGACAGGGGGCGGGGGATACGCAGTATTTT	CASSAGQGAGDTQYF
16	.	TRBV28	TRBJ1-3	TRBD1	TGTGCCAGCAGTTTTAGGGACAGATATTTTGGAAACACCATATATTTT	CASSFRDRYFGNTIYF
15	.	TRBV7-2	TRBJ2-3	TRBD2	TGTGCCAGCAGCCTACTAGCGGGGAGCACAGATACGCAGTATTTT	CASSLLAGSTDTQYF
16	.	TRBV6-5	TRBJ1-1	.	TGTGCCAGCAGTTACAAGCGCCCCAAGGCGGGCACTGAAGCTTTCTTT	CASSYKRPKAGTEAFF
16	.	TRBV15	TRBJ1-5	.	TGTGCCACCAGCAGAGATCCGGGTTGGGGCAATCAGCCCCAGCATTTT	CATSRDPGWGNQPQHF
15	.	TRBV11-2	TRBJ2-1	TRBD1	TGTGCCAGCAGCTTAGGGGGACAGGCGGTCGATGAGCAGTTCTTC	CASSLGGQAVDEQFF
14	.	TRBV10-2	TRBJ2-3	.	TGCGCCAGCAGCCTATCTAGCGCCACAGATACGCAGTATTTT	CASSLSSATDTQYF
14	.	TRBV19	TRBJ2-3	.	TGTGCCAGTAAAAACAACGGGGGCACAGATACGCAGTATTTT	CASKNNGGTDTQYF
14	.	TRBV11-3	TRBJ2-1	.	TGTGCCAGCAGCCCACTGGAGGGCCACAATGAGCAGTTCTTC	CASSPLEGHNEQFF
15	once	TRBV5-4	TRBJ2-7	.	TGTGCCAGCAGCTTCTCCGGGACAAGCTCCTACGAGCAGTACTTC	CASSFSGTSSYEQYF
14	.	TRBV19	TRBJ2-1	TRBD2	TGTGCCAGTAATCCCCGACTAGCGGGAGGTGAGCAGTTCTTC	CASNPRLAGGEQFF
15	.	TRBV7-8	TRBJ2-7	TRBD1	TGTGCCAGCAGCTTAGCGGGGGACAGGGGCTACGAGCAGTACTTC	CASSLAGDRGYEQYF
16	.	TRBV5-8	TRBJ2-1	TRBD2	TGTGCCAGCAGCTTGGAAAGGGATAGCGGGAACAATGAGCAGTTCTTC	CASSLERDSGNNEQFF
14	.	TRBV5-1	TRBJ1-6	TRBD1	TGCGCCAGCAGCTTGGGACAGGGAAATTCACCCCTCCACTTT	CASSLGQGNSPLHF
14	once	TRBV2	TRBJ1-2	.	TGTGCCAGCAGTGCGATAGGACAGAACTATGGCTACACCTTC	CASSAIGQNYGYTF
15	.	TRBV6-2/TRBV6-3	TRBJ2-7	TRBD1	TGTGCCAGCAGCCACGGAGGGACAGGGAGCTACGAGCAGTACTTC	CASSHGGTGSYEQYF
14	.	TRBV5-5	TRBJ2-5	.	TGTGCCAGCAGCCATTACGGGGAACAAGAGACCCAGTACTTC	CASSHYGEQETQYF
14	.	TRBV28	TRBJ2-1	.	TGTGCCAGCAGTCCGTACCCGGTCGGGAATGAGCAGTTCTTC	CASSPYPVGNEQFF
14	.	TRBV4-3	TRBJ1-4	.	TGCGCCAGCAGCCAAGAGGGGGGGGTAGAGAAACTGTTTTTT	CASSQEGGVEKLFF
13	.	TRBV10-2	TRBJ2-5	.	TGCGCCAGCAGTGAACGGTACCAAGAGACCCAGTACTTC	CASSERYQETQYF
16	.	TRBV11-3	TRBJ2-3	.	TGTGCCAGCAGCCCAGGGGGAGGCGAGGGGGGAGATACGCAGTATTTT	CASSPGGGEGGDTQYF
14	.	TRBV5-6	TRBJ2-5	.	TGTGCCAGCAGCTTGGCGGCAGGGGACGAGACCCAGTACTTC	CASSLAAGDETQYF